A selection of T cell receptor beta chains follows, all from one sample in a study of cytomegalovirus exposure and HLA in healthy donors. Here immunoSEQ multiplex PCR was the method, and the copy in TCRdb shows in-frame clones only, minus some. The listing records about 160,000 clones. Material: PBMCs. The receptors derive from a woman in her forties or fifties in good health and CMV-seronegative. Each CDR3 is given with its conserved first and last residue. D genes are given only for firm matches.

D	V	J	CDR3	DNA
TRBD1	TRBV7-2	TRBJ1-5	CASSARTTGEPQPQHF	TGTGCCAGCAGCGCTCGTACGACAGGGGAACCTCAGCCCCAGCATTTT
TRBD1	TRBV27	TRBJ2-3	CASSFRDRVDTQYF	TGTGCCAGCAGTTTCAGGGACAGGGTAGATACGCAGTATTTT
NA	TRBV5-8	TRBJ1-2	CASSFPGGWGYTF	TGTGCCAGCAGCTTCCCAGGAGGCTGGGGCTACACCTTC
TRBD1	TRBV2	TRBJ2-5	CASSAGQGREQYF	TGTGCCAGCAGTGCGGGACAGGGGAGGGAGCAGTACTTC
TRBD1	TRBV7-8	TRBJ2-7	CASSPYRGPTYEQYF	TGTGCCAGCAGCCCCTACAGGGGGCCCACCTACGAGCAGTACTTC
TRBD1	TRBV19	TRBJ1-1	CASSLHQGANTEAFF	TGTGCCAGTAGTCTACATCAGGGGGCGAACACTGAAGCTTTCTTT
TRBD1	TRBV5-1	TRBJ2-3	CASSAGTASSTDTQYF	TGCGCCAGCAGCGCCGGGACAGCCTCTAGCACAGATACGCAGTATTTT
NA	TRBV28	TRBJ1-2	CASSSYASGYGYTF	TGTGCCAGCAGTTCTTATGCCAGCGGCTATGGCTACACCTTC
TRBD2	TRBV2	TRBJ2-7	CASSAGGPYEQYF	TGTGCCAGCAGCGCGGGGGGGCCCTACGAGCAGTACTTC
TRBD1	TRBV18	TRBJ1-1	CASSPRTGENTEAFF	TGTGCCAGCTCACCTAGGACAGGGGAAAACACTGAAGCTTTCTTT
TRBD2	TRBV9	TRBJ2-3	CASSVRRESTDTQYF	TGTGCCAGCAGCGTAAGGCGGGAGTCCACAGATACGCAGTATTTT
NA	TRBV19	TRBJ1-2	CASSIERNYGYTF	TGTGCCAGTAGTATCGAGCGGAACTATGGCTACACCTTC
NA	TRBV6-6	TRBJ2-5	CASSPLGGETQYF	TGTGCCAGCAGTCCCTTGGGGGGAGAGACCCAGTACTTC
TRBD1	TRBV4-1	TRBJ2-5	CASSQDLGQGRVTQYF	TGCGCCAGCAGCCAAGATCTGGGACAGGGGAGGGTGACCCAGTACTTC
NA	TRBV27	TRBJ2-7	CASSLLGTSEQYF	TGTGCCAGCAGTCTCCTTGGCACATCTGAGCAGTACTTC
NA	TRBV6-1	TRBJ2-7	CASSPVGRGPYEQYF	TGTGCCAGCAGCCCTGTGGGCAGGGGCCCCTACGAGCAGTACTTC
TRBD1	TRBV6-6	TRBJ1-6	CASSKTGVLSNSPLHF	TGTGCCAGCAGTAAGACAGGGGTGCTGTCGAATTCACCCCTCCACTTT
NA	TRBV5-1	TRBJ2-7	CASSFIDRTYEQYF	TGCGCCAGCAGCTTTATTGACAGGACCTACGAGCAGTACTTC
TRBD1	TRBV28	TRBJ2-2	CASSPPGQGRTGELFF	TGTGCCAGCAGTCCCCCGGGACAGGGACGAACCGGGGAGCTGTTTTTT
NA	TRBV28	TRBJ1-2	CASSLTDRPGYGYTF	TGTGCCAGCAGTTTAACCGACAGGCCGGGATATGGCTACACCTTC
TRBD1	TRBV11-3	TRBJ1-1	CASSEQGYNTEAFF	TGTGCCAGCAGCGAACAGGGGTATAACACTGAAGCTTTCTTT
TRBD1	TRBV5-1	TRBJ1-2	CASSPGQGANYGYTF	TGCGCCAGCAGCCCGGGACAGGGGGCAAACTATGGCTACACCTTC
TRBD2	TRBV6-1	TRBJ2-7	CASGGGSEQYF	TGTGCCAGCGGGGGGGGAAGCGAGCAGTACTTC
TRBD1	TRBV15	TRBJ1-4	CATSRYRGRDEKLFF	TGTGCCACCAGCAGATACAGGGGGCGGGATGAAAAACTGTTTTTT
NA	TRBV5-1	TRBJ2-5	CASSLTGVGETQYF	TGCGCCAGCAGCTTGACCGGAGTGGGTGAGACCCAGTACTTC
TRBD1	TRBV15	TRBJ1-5	CATREGTGHDYSNQPQHF	TGTGCCACCAGAGAGGGGACAGGGCATGATTATAGCAATCAGCCCCAGCATTTT
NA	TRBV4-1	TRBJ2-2	CASSQDLGASGELFF	TGCGCCAGCAGCCAAGATCTTGGGGCCAGCGGGGAGCTGTTTTTT
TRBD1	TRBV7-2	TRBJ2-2	CASSQTGGSAGELFF	TGTGCCAGCAGCCAGACAGGGGGCAGCGCCGGGGAGCTGTTTTTT
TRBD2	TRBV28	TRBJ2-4	CASSFGGRSSGGKNIQYF	TGTGCCAGCAGTTTTGGAGGGAGATCCTCGGGAGGCAAAAACATTCAGTACTTC
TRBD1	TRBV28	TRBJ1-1	CASSLAGQGLGEAFF	TGTGCCAGCAGTTTGGCGGGACAGGGATTAGGTGAAGCTTTCTTT
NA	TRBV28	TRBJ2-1	CASSSERVGNEQFF	TGTGCCAGCAGTTCGGAGCGGGTAGGAAATGAGCAGTTCTTC
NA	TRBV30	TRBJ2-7	CAWSASEPPRQYF	TGTGCCTGGAGCGCCTCTGAGCCGCCGCGGCAGTACTTC
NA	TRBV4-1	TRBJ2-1	CAVGRTDSYNEQFF	TGCGCCGTAGGACGGACAGACTCCTACAATGAGCAGTTCTTC
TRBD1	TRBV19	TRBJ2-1	CASSPFDRDSGNEQFF	TGTGCCAGTAGTCCGTTCGACAGGGATAGTGGCAATGAGCAGTTCTTC
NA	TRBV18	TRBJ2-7	CASSRGGVYEQYF	TGTGCCAGCTCTCGCGGGGGCGTATACGAGCAGTACTTC
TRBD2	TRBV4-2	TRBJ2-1	CASSQEPGTSGSLSQFF	TGTGCCAGCAGCCAGGAACCAGGGACTAGCGGGAGTTTGTCGCAGTTCTTC
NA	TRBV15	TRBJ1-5	CATSRDQGKRISQPQHF	TGTGCCACCAGCAGAGATCAGGGGAAGAGGATCTCCCAGCCCCAGCATTTT
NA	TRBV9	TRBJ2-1	CASSVRQDNEQFF	TGTGCCAGCAGCGTGAGACAGGACAATGAGCAGTTCTTC
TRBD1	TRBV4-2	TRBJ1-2	CASSQDLGQGAVYGYTF	TGTGCCAGCAGCCAAGATCTTGGCCAGGGGGCCGTCTATGGCTACACCTTC
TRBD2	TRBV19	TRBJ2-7	CASSIGSGGKSSYEQYF	TGTGCCAGTAGTATTGGTAGCGGGGGAAAAAGCTCCTACGAGCAGTACTTC
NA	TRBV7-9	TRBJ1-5	CAVNFGGAPNQPQHF	TGTGCCGTTAACTTCGGGGGGGCCCCCAATCAGCCCCAGCATTTT
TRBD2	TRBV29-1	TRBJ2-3	CSVVRSGGGRARDTQYF	TGCAGCGTTGTGAGGTCTGGAGGCGGGAGGGCTCGCGATACGCAGTATTTT
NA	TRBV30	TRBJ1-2	CAWNPGVPWGGYTF	TGTGCCTGGAATCCAGGGGTACCCTGGGGGGGCTACACCTTC
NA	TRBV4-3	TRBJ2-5	CASSQDSRKETQYF	TGCGCCAGCAGCCAAGATTCCAGGAAAGAGACCCAGTACTTC
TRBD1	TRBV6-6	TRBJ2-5	CASSWDSETQYF	TGTGCCAGCAGTTGGGACAGTGAGACCCAGTACTTC
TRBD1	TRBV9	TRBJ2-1	CASSGQGASEQFF	TGTGCCAGCAGCGGACAGGGAGCAAGTGAGCAGTTCTTC
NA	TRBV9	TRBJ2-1	CASSASGLHNEQFF	TGTGCCAGCAGCGCCTCGGGACTTCACAATGAGCAGTTCTTC
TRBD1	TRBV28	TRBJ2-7	CASSLPLTGFHEQYF	TGTGCCAGCAGTCTCCCCCTGACAGGGTTCCACGAGCAGTACTTC
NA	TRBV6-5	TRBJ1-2	CASSSTNQGIYGYTF	TGTGCCAGCAGTTCCACCAATCAGGGGATCTATGGCTACACCTTC
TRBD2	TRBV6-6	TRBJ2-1	CASSDPSGPGNEQFF	TGTGCCAGCAGTGACCCTAGCGGGCCAGGCAATGAGCAGTTCTTC
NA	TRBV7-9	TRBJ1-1	CASSLNHQGTEAFF	TGTGCCAGCAGCTTAAATCATCAGGGGACTGAAGCTTTCTTT
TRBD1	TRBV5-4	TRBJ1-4	CASRGGTGPGNEKLFF	TGTGCCAGCAGAGGTGGGACAGGGCCGGGAAATGAAAAACTGTTTTTT
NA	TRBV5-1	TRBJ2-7	CASSPGGVFSYEQYF	TGCGCCAGCAGCCCTGGCGGCGTGTTCTCCTACGAGCAGTACTTC
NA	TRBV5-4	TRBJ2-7	CASSLIPGSISEQYF	TGTGCCAGCAGCTTGATACCGGGGAGCATCAGCGAGCAGTACTTC
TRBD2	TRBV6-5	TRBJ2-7	CASHRREGSYEQYF	TGTGCCAGCCATCGGCGGGAGGGTAGCTACGAGCAGTACTTC
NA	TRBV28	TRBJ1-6	CASRHRGVVRGLNSPLHF	TGTGCCAGCAGGCATAGGGGTGTGGTGCGGGGCCTCAATTCACCCCTCCACTTT
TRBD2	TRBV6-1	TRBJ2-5	CASSESGGQETQYF	TGTGCCAGCAGTGAATCCGGGGGGCAAGAGACCCAGTACTTC
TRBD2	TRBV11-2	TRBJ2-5	CASSFDARGETQYF	TGTGCCAGCAGCTTTGACGCGCGGGGGGAGACCCAGTACTTC
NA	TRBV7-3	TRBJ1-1	CASSRVRNTEAFF	TGTGCCAGCAGCCGAGTACGTAACACTGAAGCTTTCTTT
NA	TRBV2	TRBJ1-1	CASTGSMNTEAFF	TGTGCCAGCACGGGTAGCATGAACACTGAAGCTTTCTTT